The following is a T cell receptor beta chain sequence with its context. Its antigen specificity is not known. There are no base qualities to consult, and no much larger clone falls within one base. Amplification of TCR beta CDR3 regions was carried out from RNA transcripts. A first-round RT-PCR of the TCR CDR3 used the HTBI primer set with the Qiagen OneStep RT-PCR kit. The libraries were constructed in a second round of multiplex PCR and then size-selected and purified. Sequencing of the libraries was done on an Illumina HiSeq2000 using paired-end 100 bp reads. The authors' analysis ran thus. SOAPnuke was used to process the raw data, throwing out any read that contained adapters or uncalled bases, had a mean Phred below 15, or lacked an exact constant-primer or identifier match. COPE v1.2.5 was used to merge the high-quality paired reads, and each unique nucleotide sequence was defined as a clonotype. MiTCR v1.1 was used to align clonotypes to the IMGT TRBV, TRBD and TRBJ reference segments. Analysis was restricted to V-J combinations with a frequency above 0.0001, which covered just over 98% of repertoires. The TCS score was defined as F50 (clonal expansion) divided by E x V (chaos), with BLOSUM62-based TCRdist calculated between CDR3 peptides within each V-J. Welch's t-statistics and random forest reduced 500 to 550 V-J features to 13, which were used in a naive Bayes classifier (R e1071). Using fastp at Q25 and MiXCR, TCRdb reprocessed the public reads and kept productive beta chains. Rows with one shared CDR3 protein collapse into an entry with the most common genes and DNA. TCRdb, rather than the study authors, made the V and J calls. Here the sample has roughly 580,000 distinct CDR3 sequences; around 45% occur a single time. The ten biggest clones cover 8.2% of the sample.

The record originates from a study of T cells in Graves' hyperthyroidism and ophthalmopathy (dated by TCRdb to the late 2010s). Describing the broader study: To identify TCR V-J signatures that set the groups apart, the researchers used a discovery cohort of more than 95 patients, made up of 40 to 45 with Graves' ophthalmopathy and 57 with stable Graves' hyperthyroidism. An independent validation cohort of about 20 hyperthyroidism patients and about 16 patients who later progressed to ophthalmopathy tested prospective prediction of ophthalmopathy. The approximately 97 discovery patients were randomly divided into training and test sets at a 7:3 ratio. Thyroid tissue and blood T-cell repertoires from roughly 6 Graves' hyperthyroidism patients were also compared in the study. After sampling, hyperthyroidism patients received methimazole starting at 30 mg daily, and ophthalmopathy patients received high-dose intravenous methylprednisolone. The paper reports TCR Vbeta CDR3 sequencing of 140 or so peripheral blood samples: under 45 ophthalmopathy, under 85 hyperthyroidism and around 17 progressor patients.

Paper-wide results and their limitations: Most expanded thyroid clonotypes (frequency above 0.001) were also detected in blood, suggesting blood repertoires may reflect thyroid immune responses. In validation, the model predicted progression to ophthalmopathy a median of roughly 6.2 months before onset, with approximately 68% sensitivity and about 75% specificity. No statistical method was used to fix the sample size in advance, and group allocation was not hidden from the investigators. A 13 V-J signature model separated ophthalmopathy from stable hyperthyroidism, with about 90% sensitivity and about 81% specificity in cross-validation and 80%/75% in testing.

Trimming takes 2 bases from V and 6 bases from J, and the germline ends sit 8 bases apart. The CDR3 sequence holds 12 residues, the cysteine and phenylalanine included. The only DNA kept is the CDR3, 36 bases in frame from the first base. A patient counted as having stable Graves' hyperthyroidism if no progression to ophthalmopathy occurred over 18 months of follow-up. Hyperthyroidism patients were newly diagnosed, with disease duration under 2 months, and aged 18 to 65 years. Any patient with an uncontrolled infection, another autoimmune disease, pregnancy or lactation was excluded. Diagnoses were established on the basis of clinical symptoms, serum thyroxine and TRAb, thyroid ultrasound, and orbital computed tomography. Total RNA was extracted with Trizol reagent, and quality was checked on an Agilent 2100 Bioanalyzer.

The chain is made from TRBV12-3 or TRBV12-4 and TRBJ2-7; the D gene lacks a confident call. The sequence was obtained from a woman aged 18-29 years with Graves' hyperthyroidism. Donor details come from another sample of the same person, matched by shared clones. The specimen sequenced was peripheral blood or thyroid tissue (not recorded which). The DNA sequence follows: TGTGCCAGCAGTTTACAAGCCGCCGAGCAGTACTTC. It is translated as CASSLQAAEQYF.